This T cell receptor beta chain appears in the sequencing data of a study of blood T cell repertoires in COVID-19. Study details: The samples span acute and convalescent COVID-19 from the United States, Italy and Spain. In each case, the material was cDNA or gDNA derived from T cells, B-cell-depleted T cells, or PBMCs.

As processed by the authors: Cell counts per sample came from amplifying reference gene primers. Libraries were prepared by immunoSEQ multiplex PCR; TCRdb keeps only in-frame clonotypes and omits some of them. From that table come the V and J calls and clone size; the DNA was used to work out D and trimming. Of about 140,000 clones listed, almost 90% are singletons. Losses at the gene ends were 8 bases for V and 4 bases for J; bases not matched to a gene: 9. CDR3 length: 15 residues. Germline V gene data show CDR1 as LNHDA and CDR2 as SQIVND (reference sequence). The clonotype comes from a woman in her fifties or sixties with acute or convalescent COVID-19. Sequencing was done on a sample of peripheral blood. This chain connects TRBV19 to TRBJ1-5, with 9 bases identical to TRBD1. The CDR3 is CASFIGQGRNQPQHF. As DNA, the CDR3 is TGTGCCAGTTTTATTGGACAGGGGCGTAATCAGCCCCAGCATTTT.